The clone carrying this T cell receptor beta chain was counted a few times. Its antigen is unidentified. TCRdb re-derived calls from the reads in MiXCR, one entry per CDR3 protein. The sample holds fewer than 1,000,000 distinct CDR3 sequences, approximately 32% seen once. This record belongs to a study of T cell repertoires in cytomegalovirus infection. Study information: CMV infection and matching HLA type were both indicated by public TCR beta signatures. Study-wide results and limits: CMV-specific HLA-C-restricted TCR beta clonotypes dominated the ex vivo response. CMV carriers with the relevant HLA were identified by cumulative public TCR beta family frequency.

The CDR3 is 16 amino acids. Per germline, CDR1 SGHTA and CDR2 FQGTGA. V gave up 6 bases and J gave up 3 bases, with 18 bases separating them. This sample comprised cultured CD8+ T cells from PBMCs, obtained from culture after CMV antigen stimulation. The V call is TRBV7-3, the J call TRBJ1-5, with a weak D call TRBD1 (5 bases). The receptor's source is a human donor in good health (CMV status not recorded). Some clones in this sample may be carry-over from other donors' samples. The CDR3, as DNA: TGTGCCAGCAGGACCGATCTCAGGGAAACCAATCAGCCCCAGCATTTT. It encodes CASRTDLRETNQPQHF.